This TCR beta chain appears in the sequencing data of a study of T cells in Graves' hyperthyroidism and ophthalmopathy. Study-wide findings and caveats: Classification by a 13 V-J model distinguished ophthalmopathy from stable hyperthyroidism.

Germline CDR1 reads LGHDT; CDR2 reads YNNKEL (reference sequence). The V end lost 0 bases, the J end lost 0 bases, and 5 bases lay between the germline ends. The CDR3 extends over 14 amino acids. This clonotype was seen many times. Its cognate antigen is unknown. Diagnostic assessment was based on clinical symptoms, serum thyroxine and TRAb, thyroid ultrasound and orbital computed tomography. Source material for PBMCs was more than 7.5 ml fresh peripheral blood. RNA transcripts yielded amplified TCR beta CDR3 regions. The HTBI set primed first-round TCR CDR3 RT-PCR. TCRdb processed the multiplex PCR reads anew with MiXCR; each CDR3 protein has one entry. The repertoire holds 250,000 to 400,000 distinct CDR3 sequences, with roughly 13% as singletons.

The chain carries TRBV3-1 and TRBJ1-1; D ambiguous. Sequencing was carried out using blood. The clonotype comes from a woman in her thirties or forties with Graves' ophthalmopathy. CDR3 DNA: TGTGCCAGCAGCCAAGAAAGGGTGAACACTGAAGCTTTCTTT. This sequence encodes CASSQERVNTEAFF.